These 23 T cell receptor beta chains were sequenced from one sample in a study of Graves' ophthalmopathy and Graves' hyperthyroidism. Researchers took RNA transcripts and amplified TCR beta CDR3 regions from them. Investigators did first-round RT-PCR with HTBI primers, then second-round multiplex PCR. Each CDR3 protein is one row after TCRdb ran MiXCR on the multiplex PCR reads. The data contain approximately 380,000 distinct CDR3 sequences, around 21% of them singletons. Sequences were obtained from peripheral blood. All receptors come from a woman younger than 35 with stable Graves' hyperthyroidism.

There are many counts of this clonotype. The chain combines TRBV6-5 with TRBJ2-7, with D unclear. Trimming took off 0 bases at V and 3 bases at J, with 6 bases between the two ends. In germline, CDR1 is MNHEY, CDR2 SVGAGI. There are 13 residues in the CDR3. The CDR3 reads CASSYSHGYEQYF. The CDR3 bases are TGTGCCAGCAGTTACTCTCACGGCTACGAGCAGTACTTC.

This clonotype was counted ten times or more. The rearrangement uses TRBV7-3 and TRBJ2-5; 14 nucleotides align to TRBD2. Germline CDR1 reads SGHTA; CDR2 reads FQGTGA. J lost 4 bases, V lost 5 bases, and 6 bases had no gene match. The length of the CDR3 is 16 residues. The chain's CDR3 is CASSRGLAGVGETQYF. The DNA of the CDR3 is TGTGCCAGCAGCCGGGGACTAGCGGGAGTAGGAGAGACCCAGTACTTC.

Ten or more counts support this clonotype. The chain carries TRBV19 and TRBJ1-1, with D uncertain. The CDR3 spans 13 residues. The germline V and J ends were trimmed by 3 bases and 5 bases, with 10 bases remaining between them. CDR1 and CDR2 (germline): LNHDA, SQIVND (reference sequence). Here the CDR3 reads CASSISPETEAFF. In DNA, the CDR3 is TGTGCCAGTAGTATCTCGCCGGAAACTGAAGCTTTCTTT.

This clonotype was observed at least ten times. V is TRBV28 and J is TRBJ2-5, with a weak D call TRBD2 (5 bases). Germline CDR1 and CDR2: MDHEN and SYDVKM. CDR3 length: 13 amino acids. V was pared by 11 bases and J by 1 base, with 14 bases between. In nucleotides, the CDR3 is TGTGCCTCCAAAGAGGCGGGCCAAGAGACCCAGTACTTC. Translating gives CASKEAGQETQYF. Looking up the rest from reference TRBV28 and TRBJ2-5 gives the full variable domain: DVKVTQSSRYLVKRTGEKVFLECVQDMDHENMFWYRQDPGLGLRLIYFSYDVKMKEKGDIPEGYSVSREKKERFSLILESASTNQTSMYLCASKEAGQETQYFGPGTRLLVL.

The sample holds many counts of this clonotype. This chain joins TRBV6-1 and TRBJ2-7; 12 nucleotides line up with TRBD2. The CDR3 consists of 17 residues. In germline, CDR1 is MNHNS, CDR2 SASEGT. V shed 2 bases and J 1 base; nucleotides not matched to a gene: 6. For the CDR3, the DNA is TGTGCCAGCAGTGAATCCCCTCTAGCGGGAGGGTCCTACGAGCAGTACTTC. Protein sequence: CASSESPLAGGSYEQYF.

CDR3 region: CASSLGVVHEQYF. Written as DNA, the CDR3 is TGTGCCAGCAGTTTGGGGGTTGTCCACGAGCAGTACTTC. This chain connects TRBV12-3 or TRBV12-4 to TRBJ2-7, with D possibly called TRBD1 or TRBD2 (5 bases each). The CDR3 totals 13 residues. Trimming took 3 bases from V and 5 from J, leaving 11 bases between them.

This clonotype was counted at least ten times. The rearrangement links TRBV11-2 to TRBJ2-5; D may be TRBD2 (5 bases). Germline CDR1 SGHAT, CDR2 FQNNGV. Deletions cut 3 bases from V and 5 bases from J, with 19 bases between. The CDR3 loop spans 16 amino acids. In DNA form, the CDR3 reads TGTGCCAGCAGCTTCTCTCGGACTCGCTTGGCGGAGACCCAGTACTTC. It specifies CASSFSRTRLAETQYF.

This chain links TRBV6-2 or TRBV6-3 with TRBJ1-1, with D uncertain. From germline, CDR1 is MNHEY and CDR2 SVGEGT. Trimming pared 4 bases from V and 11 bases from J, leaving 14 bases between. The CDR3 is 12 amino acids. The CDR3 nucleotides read TGTGCCAGCAGTTCTGCAGGTTTGTCGGCTTTCTTT. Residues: CASSSAGLSAFF.

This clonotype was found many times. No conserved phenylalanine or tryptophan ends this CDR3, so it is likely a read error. In DNA form, the CDR3 reads TGTGCCAGCAGCCTAAACACCGACAGTGAAGCTTTCTCT. Residues: CASSLNTDSEAFS. The J gene is TRBJ1-1, the V gene TRBV7-9, with D possibly TRBD1 on 5 matching bases. The CDR3 extends over 13 amino acids. V was pared by 5 bases and J by 7 bases, with 14 bases between. The germline V gene has CDR1 SEHNR and CDR2 FQNEAQ (reference sequence).

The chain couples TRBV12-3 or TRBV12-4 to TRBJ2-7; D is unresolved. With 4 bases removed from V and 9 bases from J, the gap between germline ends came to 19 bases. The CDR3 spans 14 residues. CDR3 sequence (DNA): TGTGCCAGCAGTTATAGAAGGACCGACCTAGGGCAGTACTTC. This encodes CASSYRRTDLGQYF.

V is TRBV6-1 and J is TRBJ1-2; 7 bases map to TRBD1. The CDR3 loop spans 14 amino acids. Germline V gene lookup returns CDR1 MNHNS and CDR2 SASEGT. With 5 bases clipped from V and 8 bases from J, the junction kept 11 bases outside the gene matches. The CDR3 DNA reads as TGTGCCAGCAGTACCCCGGGACAGCATGGGGGCTACACCTTC. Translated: CASSTPGQHGGYTF.

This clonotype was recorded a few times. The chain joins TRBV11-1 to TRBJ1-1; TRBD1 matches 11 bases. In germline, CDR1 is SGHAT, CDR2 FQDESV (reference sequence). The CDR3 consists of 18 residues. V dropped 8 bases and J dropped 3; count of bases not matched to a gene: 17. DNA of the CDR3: TGTGCCAGCGTCTCTTTATATGGGGACAGGGGGTTGGACACTGAAGCTTTCTTT. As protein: CASVSLYGDRGLDTEAFF.

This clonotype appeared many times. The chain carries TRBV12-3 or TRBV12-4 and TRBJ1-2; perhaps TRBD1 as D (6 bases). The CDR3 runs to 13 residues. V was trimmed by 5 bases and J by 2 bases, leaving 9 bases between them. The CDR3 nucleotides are TGTGCCAGCAGTGAACAGGGCAACTATGGCTACACCTTC. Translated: CASSEQGNYGYTF.

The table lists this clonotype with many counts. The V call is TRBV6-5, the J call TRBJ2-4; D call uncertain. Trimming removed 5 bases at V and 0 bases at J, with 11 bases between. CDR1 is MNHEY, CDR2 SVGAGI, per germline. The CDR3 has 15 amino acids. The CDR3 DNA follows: TGTGCCAGCAGTCCATACAGTTTAGCCAAAAACATTCAGTACTTC. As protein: CASSPYSLAKNIQYF.

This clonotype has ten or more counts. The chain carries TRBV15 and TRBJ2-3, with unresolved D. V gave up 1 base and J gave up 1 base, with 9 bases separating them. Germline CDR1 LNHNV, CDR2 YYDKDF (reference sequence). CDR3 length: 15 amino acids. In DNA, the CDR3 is TGTGCCACCAGCAGAGTTCAGTGGGGCACAGATACGCAGTATTTT. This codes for CATSRVQWGTDTQYF.

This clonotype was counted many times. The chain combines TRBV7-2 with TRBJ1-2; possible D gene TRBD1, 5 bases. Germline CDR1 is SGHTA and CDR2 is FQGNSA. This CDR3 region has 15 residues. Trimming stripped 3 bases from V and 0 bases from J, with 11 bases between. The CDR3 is CASSLQGYSNYGYTF. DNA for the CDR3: TGTGCCAGCAGCTTGCAGGGTTATTCTAACTATGGCTACACCTTC.

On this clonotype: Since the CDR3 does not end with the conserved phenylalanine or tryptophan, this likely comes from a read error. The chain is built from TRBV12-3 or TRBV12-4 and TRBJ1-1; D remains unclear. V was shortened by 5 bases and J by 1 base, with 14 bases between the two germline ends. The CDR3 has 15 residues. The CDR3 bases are TGTGCCAGCAGTAGCCAGGAGGGTAGGAACACTGAAGCTTTCTAT. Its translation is CASSSQEGRNTEAFY.

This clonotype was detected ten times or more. CDR3 DNA: TGTGCCAGCAGTGAAGTGGGAAGCAATCAGCCCCAGCATTTT. It translates to CASSEVGSNQPQHF. This chain links TRBV2 with TRBJ1-5; D not resolved. Trimming took off 1 base at V and 1 base at J, with 5 bases between the two ends. The CDR3 is 14 residues long. Germline CDR1 is SNHLY and CDR2 is FYNNEI.

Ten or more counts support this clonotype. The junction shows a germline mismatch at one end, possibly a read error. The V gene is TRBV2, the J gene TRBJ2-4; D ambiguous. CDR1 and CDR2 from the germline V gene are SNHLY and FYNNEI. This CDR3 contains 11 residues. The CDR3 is CASSGENIKYF. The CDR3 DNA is TGTGCCAGCAGTGGGGAAAACATTAAGTACTTC.

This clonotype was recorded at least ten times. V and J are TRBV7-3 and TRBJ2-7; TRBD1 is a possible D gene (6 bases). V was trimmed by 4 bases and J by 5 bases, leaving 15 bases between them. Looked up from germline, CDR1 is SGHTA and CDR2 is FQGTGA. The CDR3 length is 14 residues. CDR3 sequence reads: CASSSGAISHEQYF. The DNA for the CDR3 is TGTGCCAGCAGCTCAGGGGCCATATCCCACGAGCAGTACTTC.

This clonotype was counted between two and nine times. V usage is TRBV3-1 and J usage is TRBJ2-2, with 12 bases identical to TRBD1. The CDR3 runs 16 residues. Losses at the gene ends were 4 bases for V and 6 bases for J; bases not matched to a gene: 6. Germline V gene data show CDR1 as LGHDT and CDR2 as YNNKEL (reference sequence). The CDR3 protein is CASSLRDRGRAGELFF. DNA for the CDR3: TGTGCCAGCAGCCTACGGGACAGGGGGCGCGCCGGGGAGCTGTTTTTT.

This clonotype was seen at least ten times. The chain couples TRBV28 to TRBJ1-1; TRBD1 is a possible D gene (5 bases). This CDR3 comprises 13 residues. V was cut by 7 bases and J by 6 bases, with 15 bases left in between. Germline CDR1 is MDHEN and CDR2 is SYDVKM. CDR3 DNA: TGTGCCAGCAAAAGCAATGGGGGTCCTGAAGCTTTCTTT. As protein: CASKSNGGPEAFF.

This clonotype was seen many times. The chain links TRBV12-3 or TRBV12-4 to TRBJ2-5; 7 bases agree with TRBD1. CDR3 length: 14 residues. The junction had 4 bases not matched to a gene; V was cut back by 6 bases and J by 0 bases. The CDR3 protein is CASRRQGNQETQYF. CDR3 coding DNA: TGTGCCAGCAGGCGACAGGGAAACCAAGAGACCCAGTACTTC.